One TCR beta chain is described in this entry. Its antigen is currently unknown. The source of the sample is a study of blood T cells in healthy people across ages. Study conclusions and caveats: Researchers deemed the diversity estimates from one million T cells underestimates. Age showed a roughly linear inverse relationship with TCR beta diversity per million T cells. Versus aged donors, long-lived donors had higher diversity and more naive CD4+ cells.

Then a second PCR, running about 6 to 12 cycles, was carried out with a sample-barcoded 5' primer and a J-beta primer mix. TCRdb re-derived calls from the 5' RACE reads in MiXCR, one entry per CDR3 protein. The table lists just over 800,000 distinct CDR3 sequences, 62% of them singletons. CDR1 is SGHVS and CDR2 is FQNEAQ in the germline V gene. This CDR3 has 19 residues. V dropped 1 base and J dropped 5; count of bases not matched to a gene: 19. The material sequenced was blood. The chain links TRBV7-8 to TRBJ2-5; 7 bases are a match to TRBD1. This TCR derives from a young man in good health. CDR3 nucleotide sequence: TGTGCCAGCAGCTTAGAGAAGACATCCCAGGGGGAAAGGGGGGAGACCCAGTACTTC. Amino acid sequence: CASSLEKTSQGERGETQYF. Based on the CDR3 plus reference TRBV7-8 and TRBJ2-5, the full variable domain is GAGVSQSPRYKVAKRGQDVALRCDPISGHVSLFWYQQALGQGPEFLTYFQNEAQLDKSGLPSDRFFAERPEGSVSTLKIQRTQQEDSAVYLCASSLEKTSQGERGETQYFGPGTRLLVL.